Listed here are 12 T cell receptor beta chains from one sample, sequenced in a study of blood T cell repertoires in COVID-19. Sequenced by immunoSEQ multiplex PCR; TCRdb stores in-frame clones only, minus some. The data contain some 320,000 clones, roughly 90% of them singletons. The sequenced material came from PBMCs or T cells enriched from blood (not recorded which). These receptors came from a woman in her twenties or thirties who had been exposed to COVID-19.

The rearrangement uses TRBV20-1 and TRBJ1-2; no clear D. This CDR3 spans 11 amino acids. Between the trimmed V and J ends, which lost 4 bases and 8 bases, there was a span of 11 bases. CDR1 is DFQATT and CDR2 is SNEGSKA in the germline V gene (reference sequence). Here the CDR3 reads CSATFQRGYTF. CDR3 coding DNA: TGCAGTGCTACCTTCCAGCGAGGCTACACCTTC.

This chain links TRBV28 with TRBJ1-2; no definite D call. The V gene lost 3 bases and the J gene lost 8 bases, with 7 bases spanning the gap. The CDR3 has 11 residues. Per the germline V gene, CDR1 is MDHEN and CDR2 is SYDVKM. The CDR3 loop is CASSLPGGYTF. DNA of the CDR3: TGTGCCAGCAGTTTGCCCGGGGGCTACACCTTC.

The chain uses TRBV30 and TRBJ1-5; D is possibly TRBD1 (6 bases). Germline CDR1 GTSNPN, CDR2 SVGIG (reference sequence). The CDR3 is made up of 14 amino acids. With 3 bases removed from V and 2 bases from J, the gap between germline ends came to 11 bases. The CDR3, as DNA: TGTGCCTGGAGCAGGGACAACGGCAATCAGCCCCAGCATTTT. Protein: CAWSRDNGNQPQHF.

The rearrangement joins TRBV2 to TRBJ2-5; D might be TRBD2 (5 bases). Germline CDR1 reads SNHLY; CDR2 reads FYNNEI. Trimming pared 4 bases from V and 4 bases from J, leaving 13 bases between. CDR3 length: 14 residues. The chain's CDR3 is CASSGRTPLETQYF. In nucleotides, the CDR3 is TGTGCCAGCAGTGGTCGGACTCCCCTAGAGACCCAGTACTTC.

J is TRBJ2-3 and V is TRBV11-2, with 11 bases that match TRBD2. This CDR3 is built from 16 residues. CDR1 and CDR2 from the germline V gene are SGHAT and FQNNGV. The trim removed 5 bases at V and 4 bases at J, leaving 8 bases unmatched. CDR3 coding DNA: TGTGCCAGCAGCCAAAGACTAGCGGGGACCTCAGATACGCAGTATTTT. Its protein is CASSQRLAGTSDTQYF.

This rearrangement joins TRBV7-2 to TRBJ1-4, with D unclear. V gave up 2 bases and J gave up 5 bases, with 12 bases separating them. CDR3 size: 15 residues. Germline-derived CDR1 and CDR2 are SGHTA and FQGNSA. The CDR3 reads CASSLLGEVNEKLFF. The CDR3 nucleotides are TGTGCCAGCAGCTTACTCGGGGAAGTAAATGAAAAACTGTTTTTT.

The chain is built from TRBV5-1 and TRBJ2-1, with 11 bases identical to TRBD1. The junction had 5 bases not matched to a gene; V was cut back by 2 bases and J by 10 bases. The CDR3 length is 14 residues. Germline V lookup: CDR1 SGHRS, CDR2 YFSETQ. Here the CDR3 reads CASSFGQGADEQFF. CDR3 coding DNA: TGCGCCAGCAGCTTTGGACAGGGGGCGGACGAGCAGTTCTTC.

This clone was picked up one time. V is TRBV5-6 and J is TRBJ1-3; 9 nucleotides match TRBD1. The CDR3 has 17 residues. Trimming at V came to 0 bases and at J to 3 bases, leaving 7 bases not matched to a gene. Germline CDR1 SGHDT, CDR2 YYEEEE. The CDR3 DNA sequence: TGTGCCAGCAGCTTGGAAGGACAGGGGTGGATTGGAAACACCATATATTTT. Protein: CASSLEGQGWIGNTIYF.

The genes are TRBV7-2 and TRBJ1-4, with 8 bases fitting TRBD1. Per germline, CDR1 SGHTA and CDR2 FQGNSA. CDR3 length: 16 amino acids. The J segment lost 3 bases and the V segment lost 4 bases, leaving 7 bases of the junction unmatched. The CDR3 loop reads CASSSAGGRANEKLFF. CDR3 sequence (DNA): TGTGCCAGCAGCTCCGCAGGGGGCAGGGCTAATGAAAAACTGTTTTTT.

The J gene is TRBJ1-2, the V gene TRBV25-1; 9 bases are shared with TRBD1. The CDR3 extends over 15 amino acids. Germline V CDR1 and CDR2: MGHDK, SYGVNS. The J segment lost 6 bases and the V segment lost 2 bases, leaving 7 bases of the junction unmatched. The CDR3 DNA is TGTGCCAGCAGTGAAAGAAACAGGGGGCCGGATGGCTACACCTTC. As protein: CASSERNRGPDGYTF.

The chain carries TRBV5-1 and TRBJ1-6; D may be TRBD1 (6 bases). The CDR3 spans 17 residues. Germline values: CDR1 SGHRS, CDR2 YFSETQ. V shed 3 bases and J shed 0 bases, with 13 bases lying between them. The CDR3 DNA sequence: TGCGCCAGCAGCTGGACAGAACTTAGCTCCTATAATTCACCCCTCCACTTT. Protein: CASSWTELSSYNSPLHF.

V is TRBV7-9 and J is TRBJ1-6; no firm D call. With 2 bases removed from V and 9 bases from J, the gap between germline ends came to 8 bases. The CDR3 length is 13 residues. Germline lookup yields CDR1 SEHNR and CDR2 FQNEAQ (reference sequence). The CDR3 protein is CASSLNSGSPLHF. CDR3 bases: TGTGCCAGCAGCTTAAACTCGGGTTCACCCCTCCACTTT.